These T cell receptor beta chains were read from a single sample in a study of quantifying T cell responses using KT2 cells. Using its own MiXCR run on the UMI-ligation and nested PCR reads, TCRdb lists one record per CDR3 protein. The table lists approximately 50,000 distinct CDR3 sequences, roughly 11% of them singletons. Material for sequencing was PBMCs spiked with cells of the T cell clone KT2. The receptor source for this set is a human donor. Each CDR3 is given with its conserved first and last residue. Fields, in order: CDR3 length, D gene, J gene, clone size, V gene, CDR3 DNA, CDR3 protein. A D gene is named only where the DNA matches it firmly. Size is omitted from some rows. Given values are once, few, many or a class for expanded clones.

14 NA TRBJ1-2 many TRBV3-1 TGTGCCAGCAGCCAAGGACAGGACAGCTATGGCTACACCTTC CASSQGQDSYGYTF
15 NA TRBJ2-1 few TRBV15 TGTGCCACCAGCAGAGAACAACGACTAGGTAATGAGCAGTTCTTC CATSREQRLGNEQFF
13 NA TRBJ2-7 few TRBV20-1 TGCAGTGCTAGGGAAGGAAGCTCCTACGAGCAGTACTTC CSAREGSSYEQYF
14 NA TRBJ2-1 many TRBV24-1 TGTGCCACCTTCTCCCGGGATGCCTACAATGAGCAGTTCTTC CATFSRDAYNEQFF
15 TRBD2 TRBJ2-7 NA TRBV9 TGTGCCAGCAGCGTAGGGTCGAGCGGGATCGAAGAGCAGTACTTC CASSVGSSGIEEQYF
12 NA TRBJ2-7 many TRBV6-2/TRBV6-3 TGTGCCAGCAGACCCCAGGGCCACGAGCAGTACTTC CASRPQGHEQYF
14 NA TRBJ1-1 NA TRBV20-1 TGCAGTGCTTTGACAGGTAGCCCCAGCACTGAAGCTTTCTTT CSALTGSPSTEAFF
14 NA TRBJ1-5 NA TRBV3-1 TGTGCCAGCAGCCCAAGGGCCCGTTATCAGCCCCAGCATTTT CASSPRARYQPQHF
14 TRBD1 TRBJ1-1 NA TRBV9 TGTGCCAGCAGCGTAGAGGGGGCGCACACTGAAGCTTTCTTT CASSVEGAHTEAFF
12 TRBD2 TRBJ2-1 many TRBV20-1 TGCAGTGCTACCGGACTAGCGGGTGAGCAGTTCTTC CSATGLAGEQFF
13 NA TRBJ1-3 few TRBV11-2 TGTGCCAGCAGCATCCTCTCTGGAAACACCATATATTTT CASSILSGNTIYF
15 TRBD1 TRBJ1-2 few TRBV7-9 TGTGCCAGCAGCTTCGGGGACAGGGATGACTATGGCTACACCTTC CASSFGDRDDYGYTF
13 NA TRBJ2-1 few TRBV7-9 TGTGCCAGCAGCCACTGGCTCCAGAATGAGCAGTTCTTC CASSHWLQNEQFF
13 NA TRBJ2-7 few TRBV2 TGTGCCAGCAAGGTCGCTGTTACCTACGAGCAGTACTTC CASKVAVTYEQYF
15 NA TRBJ1-6 many TRBV11-2 TGTGCCAGCAGCCCCAACCCTGGACGGAGGCCAACCCTCCACTTT CASSPNPGRRPTLHF